These T cell receptor beta chains were read from a single sample in a study of T cell repertoires in ileal Crohn's disease. Clones were sequenced by immunoSEQ multiplex PCR, and TCRdb holds only the in-frame ones, with some missing. The data show 15,000 or so clones, roughly 76% seen once. The sample was ileal tissue. These receptors all stem from an adult with Crohn's disease. CDR3s include the opening cysteine and the closing phenylalanine or tryptophan. The order of the fields is V gene, J gene, CDR3 protein.

TRBV21-1	TRBJ2-7	CASSQGLAFDSYEQYF
TRBV5-5	TRBJ2-2	CASSLEWAGELFF
TRBV4-3	TRBJ1-4	CASSQDWGTGREKLFF
TRBV5-4	TRBJ1-2	CASSSTGGDGYTF
TRBV5-1	TRBJ2-7	CASSPDGGSLYEQYF
TRBV16	TRBJ2-3	CASSLMGLASDTQYF
TRBV7-3	TRBJ2-3	CASSLQVTDTQYF
TRBV28	TRBJ2-7	CASSFPGQTYEQYF
TRBV2	TRBJ1-2	CASSEGTVTNPNYGYTF
TRBV9	TRBJ2-1	CASSVGDNEQFF
TRBV5-8	TRBJ2-7	CASSLVRGADSSYEQYF
TRBV7-8	TRBJ1-2	CASSSGMYVSNYGYTF
TRBV7-8	TRBJ1-1	CASSRGGDTEAFF
TRBV19	TRBJ1-2	CASSPWDLATPSVRGPGGLGYTF
TRBV28	TRBJ2-7	CASRTSGMNYEQYF
TRBV18	TRBJ1-1	CASSPNINTEAFF
TRBV4-1	TRBJ2-1	CASSQDGWEDNEQFF
TRBV6-5	TRBJ1-2	CASTLPQGNNYGYTF
TRBV6-1	TRBJ1-1	CASSEPDNTEAFF
TRBV5-1	TRBJ2-3	CASSSGTGATDTQYF
TRBV5-1	TRBJ1-1	CASSSDSSNTEAFF
TRBV5-4	TRBJ1-5	CASSADPNSNQPQHF
TRBV29-1	TRBJ2-1	CSVEWGNEQFF
TRBV25-1	TRBJ1-2	CASSEDRTGVYGYTF
TRBV5-6	TRBJ2-3	CASSFATGNTQYF
TRBV6-5	TRBJ1-2	CASSYLLGDYGYTF
TRBV5-1	TRBJ1-4	CASSLDRGSNEKLFF
TRBV9	TRBJ2-5	CASSVGAIRGETQYF
TRBV4-1	TRBJ2-7	CASSQDPLSYEQYF
TRBV18	TRBJ2-3	CASSPPVQSDTQYF
TRBV5-1	TRBJ2-5	CASSKGQSGQETQYF
TRBV7-2	TRBJ2-3	CASSLGDDTDTQYF
TRBV7-9	TRBJ2-6	CASSRQFSGANVLTF
TRBV5-6	TRBJ2-1	CASSVGTWTGLNEQFF
TRBV6-1	TRBJ1-4	CASVRGRSANEKLFF
TRBV18	TRBJ1-4	CASSPGTSGEKLFF
TRBV19	TRBJ2-2	CASSIKSGTGELFF
TRBV18	TRBJ1-1	CASSPQSGTEAFF
TRBV28	TRBJ1-1	CASWVPNTEAFF
TRBV9	TRBJ1-2	CASSGSGQLYGYTF
TRBV27	TRBJ2-1	CASSLYQGLEQFF
TRBV9	TRBJ2-6	CASSERSGANVLTF
TRBV7-2	TRBJ2-5	CASGGAYQETQYF
TRBV27	TRBJ2-2	CASRPYRGGTGELFF
TRBV4-2	TRBJ1-1	CASSQDRGIRTEAFF
TRBV28	TRBJ1-2	CASSLYGSYTF
TRBV7-2	TRBJ2-7	CASSLQGQGAYEQYF
TRBV27	TRBJ2-7	CASSLKTGGIEQYF
TRBV11-3	TRBJ2-5	CASSLVAEETQYF
TRBV4-3	TRBJ1-3	CASSLFGTGPGNTIYF
TRBV7-9	TRBJ2-5	CASSLSSQETQYF
TRBV25-1	TRBJ2-6	CASMGQANLGANVLTF
TRBV5-4	TRBJ1-5	CASSQDPGSNQPQHF
TRBV13	TRBJ2-1	CASSKTPGQGSGTFYNEQFF
TRBV6-5	TRBJ2-2	CASSSQTGELFF
TRBV18	TRBJ1-1	CASSPFTGQNTEAFF
TRBV6-5	TRBJ2-2	CASSYSTRFTGELFF
TRBV15	TRBJ1-2	CATSREPSDSLHYGYTF
TRBV4-3	TRBJ2-1	CASSRLGSGRGNEQFF
TRBV5-5	TRBJ1-6	CASSLGTGLNSPLHF